This is a list of T cell receptor beta chains from one sample in a study of tumor-infiltrating lymphocytes in primary liver carcinoma. TCRdb reprocessed the multiplex PCR reads with MiXCR, giving one entry per CDR3 protein. The data hold fewer than 75,000 distinct CDR3 sequences, with around 64% observed a single time. The sequenced sample consisted of liver tumor tissue from sampling region 4. These receptors were obtained from a man in his forties with primary liver carcinoma and hepatitis B virus infection. Both conserved end residues are part of each CDR3. A D gene is named only where the DNA matches it firmly. For some rows the clone size is stated as once, few or many, or as a class when expanded; others skip it.

NA TRBJ2-7 TRBV11-2 many TGTGCCAGCAGTTTAACGGACGCTGCCTACGAGCAGTACTTC CASSLTDAAYEQYF
NA TRBJ1-2 TRBV7-9 NA TGTGCCAGCAGCTTCGACAGTAACTATGGCTACACCTTC CASSFDSNYGYTF
NA TRBJ2-2 TRBV11-2 NA TGCGCCAGTGAGGGGCTTAGGGCAGGCAAAGCCGGGAAGCTGTTTTTT CASEGLRAGKAGKLFF
TRBD1 TRBJ2-5 TRBV28 few TGTGCCGGCAGCTCCGGACAGGGGACTGAGACCCAGTACTTC CAGSSGQGTETQYF
NA TRBJ1-3 TRBV7-3 NA TGTGCCAGCACCTTAAGCGGTGGATCCGGAAACACCATATATTTT CASTLSGGSGNTIYF
NA TRBJ2-3 TRBV9 NA TGTGCCAGCAGCGTGGGACCGAACACAGATACGCAGTATTTT CASSVGPNTDTQYF
TRBD2 TRBJ2-5 TRBV28 NA TGTACCAGCAGTCCGGGGGGGGTTAGGGAGACCCAGTACTTC CTSSPGGVRETQYF
NA TRBJ1-1 TRBV5-1 many TGCGCCAGCAGCTTACTGAACACTGAAGCTTTCTTT CASSLLNTEAFF
TRBD2 TRBJ2-7 TRBV10-3 NA TGTGCCGTCAAAGCGGGGACTCCCTACGACCAGTACTTC CAVKAGTPYDQYF
TRBD2 TRBJ2-5 TRBV28 NA TGTGTCAGCAGTTCACGATTGACTAGCGGGTACCAAGGGACCCAGTACTTC CVSSSRLTSGYQGTQYF
TRBD2 TRBJ2-1 TRBV6-1 NA TGTGCCAGCAGTGAAGGGATTAGCGGGAGCAATGAGCAGTTCTTC CASSEGISGSNEQFF
TRBD2 TRBJ2-5 TRBV24-1 many TGTGCCACCAGTGATTCGGGGACTAGCGGGGCTCAAGAGACCCAGTACTTC CATSDSGTSGAQETQYF
NA TRBJ2-5 TRBV10-3 NA TGTGCCATCAGTGAAGGGCAGGTAGGGGAGACCCAGTACTTC CAISEGQVGETQYF
NA TRBJ2-2 TRBV28 NA TGTGCCAGCAGTTTTGGATCGAACACCGGGGAACTGTTTTTT CASSFGSNTGELFF
NA TRBJ2-3 TRBV6-1 NA TGTGCCAGCACTGGCGGCAGGCAACCCACAGATACGCTGTATTTT CASTGGRQPTDTLYF